A single sample gave rise to the 22 T cell receptor beta chains below, sequenced in a study of graft-versus-host responses after intestinal transplantation. Sequencing was performed with immunoSEQ multiplex PCR; in TCRdb, only in-frame clones are kept and a portion is missing. The table has tens of thousands of clones, about 94% seen once. These receptors have no known antigen. The sequencing here drew on unstimulated CD8+ T cells sorted from spleen or lymph node cells, taken before intestinal transplant. Receptors originate from a human donor who received an intestinal transplant.

V and J are TRBV9 and TRBJ2-4, with D tentatively TRBD2 (6 bases). This CDR3 spans 15 amino acids. The germline CDR1 and CDR2 sequences are SGDLS and YYNGEE. Trimming took off 1 base at V and 2 bases at J, with 10 bases between the two ends. The CDR3 sequence is CASSVQGGTKNIQYF. CDR3 bases: TGTGCCAGCAGCGTACAGGGAGGTACCAAAAACATTCAGTACTTC.

The rearrangement links TRBV6-1 to TRBJ2-7, with D tentatively TRBD1 (6 bases). V lost 5 bases and J lost 8, with 22 bases in between. CDR1 is MNHNS and CDR2 is SASEGT in the germline V gene. The CDR3 has 15 amino acids. The CDR3 DNA reads TGTGCCAGCAGTTGGGGCAGGGGATCCTTAGCGCAGCAGTACTTC. Its protein is CASSWGRGSLAQQYF.

The genes are TRBV6-1 and TRBJ1-1; D call uncertain. With 3 bases removed from V and 5 bases from J, the gap between germline ends came to 13 bases. CDR1 is MNHNS and CDR2 is SASEGT in the germline V gene. This CDR3 region has 14 residues. The chain's CDR3 is CASSDWAEETEAFF. The CDR3 nucleotides are TGTGCCAGCAGTGACTGGGCAGAGGAAACTGAAGCTTTCTTT.

This chain connects TRBV7-9 to TRBJ2-7, with 9 nucleotides matching TRBD1. After removal of 3 bases from V and 7 bases from J, the junction contained 10 bases not matched to a gene. CDR1 and CDR2 from the germline V gene are SEHNR and FQNEAQ (reference sequence). This CDR3 contains 15 residues. The CDR3: CASSFGQGPLGEQYF. CDR3 DNA sequence: TGTGCCAGCAGCTTCGGACAGGGGCCCCTGGGGGAGCAGTACTTC.

The table lists this clone with a count of one. The V gene is TRBV1, the J gene TRBJ2-7; the D call of TRBD2 is as the table states it, not checked on the DNA. TRBV1 represents a pseudogene. The CDR3 runs to 18 residues. For the CDR3, the DNA is TGCACCAGCAGCCAAGATGAGCGGACTAGCGGGAGTTCGTACGAGCAGTACTTC. Amino acids: CTSSQDERTSGSSYEQYF.

The J gene is TRBJ2-5, the V gene TRBV28; unclear D gene. Germline V CDR1 and CDR2: MDHEN, SYDVKM. CDR3 length: 14 residues. The V end was cut by 4 bases, the J end by 5 bases, with 14 bases between. For the CDR3, the DNA is TGTGCCAGCAGTTCTGGTTTAGGTCGGGAGACCCAGTACTTC. Protein product: CASSSGLGRETQYF.

The rearrangement joins TRBV9 to TRBJ2-1; 7 bases agree with TRBD2. The CDR3 has 13 residues. The germline V gene encodes CDR1 SGDLS and CDR2 YYNGEE. J was trimmed by 7 bases and V by 1 base; bases with no gene match: 2. The CDR3 sequence is CASSVISGNEQFF. The CDR3, as DNA: TGTGCCAGCAGCGTAATTAGCGGGAATGAGCAGTTCTTC.

The V gene is TRBV7-9, the J gene TRBJ2-5; no firm D call. The J call may be in error: the DNA end matches TRBJ2-7 better. This CDR3 has 12 residues. Germline values: CDR1 SEHNR, CDR2 FQNEAQ (reference sequence). CDR3 nucleotides: TGTGCCAGCACCCAAAGGGCCTACGAGCAGTACTTC. Amino acid sequence: CASTQRAYEQYF.

The chain uses TRBV5-1 and TRBJ2-2, with 7 bases matching TRBD2. Germline V gene data show CDR1 as SGHRS and CDR2 as YFSETQ. J gave up 5 bases and V 3 bases, and 16 bases lay outside the gene matches. CDR3 length: 18 residues. The CDR3 DNA is TGCGCCAGCAGCTGGGACTATCGGGATCCCTTTTTAACCGGGGAGCTGTTTTTT. This encodes CASSWDYRDPFLTGELFF.

The chain combines TRBV7-8 with TRBJ1-5; TRBD1 matches at 7 bases. After removal of 2 bases from V and 4 bases from J, the junction contained 5 bases not matched to a gene. CDR1 SGHVS and CDR2 FQNEAQ come from the germline V gene. The CDR3 contains 15 residues. CDR3: CASSLFQGVNQPQHF. For the CDR3, the DNA is TGTGCCAGCAGCTTATTCCAGGGGGTAAATCAGCCCCAGCATTTT.

The V and J genes are TRBV28 and TRBJ2-3; 8 bases are a match to TRBD2. Germline V gene data show CDR1 as MDHEN and CDR2 as SYDVKM. The CDR3 is made up of 15 amino acids. V shed 4 bases, J shed 1 base, and the junction held 4 bases outside the gene matches. CDR3 residues: CASSWREDRTDTQYF. The CDR3 nucleotides read TGTGCCAGCAGTTGGCGGGAGGATCGCACAGATACGCAGTATTTT.

This clone was detected only once. The rearrangement uses TRBV6-5 and TRBJ2-5, with a weak D call TRBD2 (6 bases). Germline values: CDR1 MNHEY, CDR2 SVGAGI. The CDR3 covers 13 residues. Trimming took 0 bases from V and 4 from J, leaving 6 bases between them. CDR3 loop: CASSYSGGETQYF. The CDR3 DNA is TGTGCCAGCAGTTACTCCGGGGGAGAGACCCAGTACTTC.

The gene calls are TRBV11-2 and TRBJ1-2; D is possibly TRBD1 (5 bases). Germline CDR1 is SGHAT and CDR2 is FQNNGV. The CDR3 runs to 14 residues. V was shortened by 5 bases and J by 4 bases, with 14 bases between the two germline ends. CDR3 DNA: TGTGCCAGCAGCCCGATACAGGATTTCTATGGCTACACCTTC. It encodes CASSPIQDFYGYTF. The full variable domain, with the rest looked up from reference TRBV11-2 and TRBJ1-2, is EAGVAQSPRYKIIEKRQSVAFWCNPISGHATLYWYQQILGQGPKLLIQFQNNGVVDDSQLPKDRFSAERLKGVDSTLKIQPAKLEDSAVYLCASSPIQDFYGYTFGSGTRLTVV.

V usage is TRBV6-1 and J usage is TRBJ2-4; D is tentatively TRBD1 or TRBD2 (5 bases each). V dropped 4 bases and J dropped 3 bases, with 13 bases sitting between them. Germline V gene lookup returns CDR1 MNHNS and CDR2 SASEGT. The CDR3 consists of 15 residues. CDR3 bases: TGTGCCAGCAGTGTCTTAGGGGACGACAAAAACATTCAGTACTTC. Its translation: CASSVLGDDKNIQYF.

The chain employs TRBV5-6 and TRBJ2-6; no definite D call. Trimming shortened V by 2 bases and J by 0 bases, and 3 bases separated the two germline ends. The germline CDR1 and CDR2 sequences are SGHDT and YYEEEE. CDR3 length: 14 residues. CDR3 sequence: CASSFSSGANVLTF. The CDR3 DNA is TGTGCCAGCAGCTTCAGCTCTGGGGCCAACGTCCTGACTTTC.

This chain connects TRBV2 to TRBJ2-1; D is possibly TRBD1 or TRBD2 (6 bases each). The CDR3 is 15 amino acids. Germline loops: CDR1 SNHLY, CDR2 FYNNEI. Trimming took off 1 base at V and 7 bases at J, with 14 bases between the two ends. CDR3 protein: CASSEGWGAENEQFF. In DNA, the CDR3 is TGTGCCAGCAGTGAAGGTTGGGGGGCGGAGAATGAGCAGTTCTTC.

J is TRBJ2-1 and V is TRBV11-2, with D possibly TRBD1 on 6 matching bases. Trimming stripped 0 bases from V and 8 bases from J, with 17 bases between. Germline-derived CDR1 and CDR2 are SGHAT and FQNNGV. The CDR3 sequence is 16 residues long. CDR3 coding DNA: TGTGCCAGCAGCTTAGATCCCAACAGGGCGATGGATGAGCAGTTCTTC. Protein sequence: CASSLDPNRAMDEQFF.

V is TRBV2 and J is TRBJ2-3; 9 bases map to TRBD1. The CDR3 totals 15 residues. The trim removed 0 bases at V and 4 bases at J, leaving 2 bases unmatched. Per germline, CDR1 SNHLY and CDR2 FYNNEI. The CDR3 sequence: CASSEAGQGSDTQYF. In DNA form, the CDR3 reads TGTGCCAGCAGTGAAGCGGGACAGGGATCAGATACGCAGTATTTT.

This clone was recorded only once. The chain couples TRBV4-1 to TRBJ1-2, with unresolved D. Germline CDR1 and CDR2: MGHRA and YSYEKL. The V end lost 3 bases, the J end lost 6 bases, and 5 bases lay between the germline ends. The CDR3 contains 11 residues. The CDR3 nucleotides are TGCGCCAGCAGCCATGGAGATGGCTACACCTTC. Protein: CASSHGDGYTF.

The chain is built from TRBV7-8 and TRBJ2-1; no reliable D call. The CDR3 runs 15 residues. The V and J ends lost 1 base and 7 bases respectively, with 14 bases between them. Germline loops: CDR1 SGHVS, CDR2 FQNEAQ. The CDR3 reads CASSLVVTGRNEQFF. CDR3 coding DNA: TGTGCCAGCAGCTTAGTGGTAACGGGTCGGAATGAGCAGTTCTTC.

The chain employs TRBV11-3 and TRBJ2-2, with TRBD1 identical over 8 bases. Germline trimming cut 7 bases from V and 4 bases from J; bases unmatched to any gene: 20. The length of the CDR3 is 19 residues. In germline, CDR1 is SGHNT, CDR2 YENEEA. The CDR3 protein is CASTDRDETRIYSTGELFF. CDR3 bases: TGTGCCAGCACGGACAGGGATGAGACCCGGATATATTCCACCGGGGAGCTGTTTTTT.

This rearrangement joins TRBV6-5 to TRBJ2-4; maybe TRBD2 (5 bases). CDR3 size: 12 residues. Germline V lookup: CDR1 MNHEY, CDR2 SVGAGI. V was shortened by 6 bases and J by 10 bases, with 13 bases between the two germline ends. CDR3 coding DNA: TGTGCCAGCAGCCCGGACGGGAAGATTCAGTACTTC. Its translation is CASSPDGKIQYF.